The 14 T cell receptor beta chains reported below all come from one sample, sequenced in a study of radiation and T cells in renal cell carcinoma. Libraries were prepared by immunoSEQ multiplex PCR; TCRdb keeps only in-frame clonotypes and omits some of them. The profile shows approximately 61,000 clones, roughly 72% of them singletons. Time point given: blood 2 weeks post-SBRT. The treatment is: 15 Gy SBRT to primary tumor, nephrectomy 4 weeks later. Source: blood, taken from a patient whose treatment included radiotherapy and nephrectomy. Every receptor here comes from a man aged 60 to 69 with renal cell carcinoma.

The chain is built from TRBV7-2 and TRBJ2-3, with D perhaps TRBD2 (6 bases). Germline V CDR1 and CDR2: SGHTA, FQGNSA. The CDR3 consists of 15 residues. The V and J ends lost 3 bases and 0 bases respectively, with 10 bases between them. The CDR3 sequence is CASSFSGTSTDTQYF. CDR3 in DNA: TGTGCCAGCAGCTTTAGCGGAACTAGCACAGATACGCAGTATTTT.

The genes are TRBV30 and TRBJ1-4; D is uncertain. V lost 2 bases and J 6 bases, leaving 16 bases between the germline ends. Germline CDR1 reads GTSNPN; CDR2 reads SVGIG (reference sequence). CDR3 length equals 15 residues. CDR3 protein: CAWSTGDARHEKLFF. The CDR3 region has the DNA TGTGCCTGGAGTACCGGGGATGCGAGGCATGAAAAACTGTTTTTT.

As to this clone: The junction departs from germline at one end; a sequencing error may be responsible. The V gene is TRBV10-1, the J gene TRBJ1-3, with 11 bases lining up with TRBD1. The CDR3 contains 15 residues. Per the germline V gene, CDR1 is WNHNN and CDR2 is SYGVQD (reference sequence). CDR3 coding DNA: TGCGCCAGCACTGAGGACAGGGGGCCTGGAAACACCATATATTTT. Its protein is CASTEDRGPGNTIYF.

This rearrangement joins TRBV21-1 to TRBJ2-1. TRBV21-1 is designated a pseudogene. The CDR3 loop spans 11 amino acids. The CDR3, as DNA: TGTGCCAGCAGCAAAGACAATGAGCAGTTCTTC. It codes for CASSKDNEQFF.

CDR3 DNA: TGCGCCAGCAGCCAAGAAGGGGCGGTAACTTATGGCTACACCTTC. Encoded protein: CASSQEGAVTYGYTF. V gene TRBV4-1 combines with J gene TRBJ1-2; the D gene is possibly TRBD1 (5 bases). The CDR3 spans 15 residues. V shed 0 bases and J shed 5 bases, with 13 bases lying between them. Per germline, CDR1 MGHRA and CDR2 YSYEKL.

V gene TRBV9 combines with J gene TRBJ2-1, with unresolved D. The germline CDR1 and CDR2 sequences are SGDLS and YYNGEE. The germline V and J ends were trimmed by 4 bases and 0 bases, with 5 bases remaining between them. The CDR3 is 13 residues long. The DNA for the CDR3 is TGTGCCAGCAGCCAGAGCTCCTACAATGAGCAGTTCTTC. Protein product: CASSQSSYNEQFF.

The chain links TRBV11-2 to TRBJ2-3, with 7 bases that match TRBD1. Germline assignment: CDR1 SGHAT and CDR2 FQNNGV. The CDR3 has 15 residues. The V segment lost 1 base and the J segment 7 bases; nucleotides outside the gene matches: 8. CDR3 sequence reads: CASSLVGDRGYTQYF. The CDR3 coding sequence is TGTGCCAGCAGCTTAGTGGGGGACAGAGGTTATACGCAGTATTTT.

The rearrangement joins TRBV15 to TRBJ2-5, with D unresolved. Trimming removed 0 bases at V and 1 base at J, with 12 bases between. The CDR3 runs 16 residues. CDR1 and CDR2 (germline): LNHNV, YYDKDF (reference sequence). This CDR3 reads CATSREGKGLQETQYF. The CDR3 DNA reads as TGTGCCACCAGCAGAGAAGGAAAAGGTCTCCAAGAGACCCAGTACTTC.

The rearrangement uses TRBV7-3 and TRBJ2-1, with 13 bases that match TRBD2. CDR1 and CDR2 (germline): SGHTA, FQGTGA. CDR3 length: 15 amino acids. V shed 3 bases, J shed 8 bases, and the junction held 4 bases outside the gene matches. This CDR3 is CASSLGLAGLDEQFF. CDR3 nucleotide sequence: TGTGCCAGCAGCTTGGGACTAGCGGGACTCGATGAGCAGTTCTTC. The variable domain in full, with the rest retrieved from reference TRBV7-3 and TRBJ2-1, is GAGVSQTPSNKVTEKGKYVELRCDPISGHTALYWYRQSLGQGPEFLIYFQGTGAADDSGLPNDRFFAVRPEGSVSTLKIQRTERGDSAVYLCASSLGLAGLDEQFFGPGTRLTVL.

This rearrangement joins TRBV27 to TRBJ2-1; D is undetermined. The ends were cut back, 3 bases at V and 0 bases at J, with 6 bases in the middle. Germline CDR1 MNHEY, CDR2 SMNVEV (reference sequence). This CDR3 is 14 amino acids long. As DNA, the CDR3 is TGTGCCAGCAGTTTGAGGTTCTCCTACAATGAGCAGTTCTTC. Translation: CASSLRFSYNEQFF.

The chain joins TRBV7-9 to TRBJ2-2; D is possibly TRBD2 (6 bases). The CDR3 extends over 16 amino acids. Germline assignment: CDR1 SEHNR and CDR2 FQNEAQ (reference sequence). The V gene lost 7 bases and the J gene lost 6 bases, with 21 bases spanning the gap. Here the CDR3 DNA reads TGTGCCAGCACCAACCTGGTCACGGGGGTAGCCGGGGAGCTGTTTTTT. The encoded protein is CASTNLVTGVAGELFF.

This clone was seen a handful of times. This chain uses TRBV7-8 with TRBJ2-7, with TRBD1 identical over 7 bases. This CDR3 has 14 amino acids. Germline values: CDR1 SGHVS, CDR2 FQNEAQ. Trimming removed 3 bases from V and 7 bases from J; junction bases left unmatched: 9. CDR3 in amino acids: CASSFRDRSEEQYV. The CDR3 DNA is TGTGCCAGCAGCTTCCGGGACAGATCGGAAGAGCAGTACGTC.

The J gene is TRBJ1-4, the V gene TRBV30; D is unresolved. Deletions cut 4 bases from V and 4 bases from J, with 10 bases between. CDR1 and CDR2 (germline): GTSNPN, SVGIG (reference sequence). The CDR3 extends over 13 amino acids. For the CDR3, the DNA is TGTGCCTGGAATACACGGTTTAATGAAAAACTGTTTTTT. Protein product: CAWNTRFNEKLFF.

The V gene is TRBV7-7, the J gene TRBJ2-1; 9 bases map to TRBD2. V shed 2 bases, J shed 12 bases, and the junction held 5 bases outside the gene matches. Germline V gene lookup returns CDR1 SSHAT and CDR2 FNYEAQ (reference sequence). The CDR3 runs 13 residues. The CDR3 DNA follows: TGTGCCAGCAGCTTAAACCTAGCGGGACTGCAGTTCTTC. This sequence encodes CASSLNLAGLQFF.